The 13 T cell receptor beta chains listed next were all sequenced from one sample in a study of shared clonotypes between healthy human individuals. Produced via immunoSEQ multiplex PCR; TCRdb's table is partial and in-frame only. The table has about 2 million clones, roughly 94% seen once; the top ten hold about 0.13%. Sequenced: naive CD4+ T cells sorted from blood. Subset meaning: CD45RA+ positively selected. The receptors were gathered from a man between 18 and 35 years old in good health.

The rearrangement joins TRBV11-2 to TRBJ2-5; tentatively, D is TRBD1 or TRBD2 (5 bases each). The CDR3 loop spans 13 amino acids. V gave up 3 bases and J gave up 5 bases, with 10 bases separating them. CDR1 and CDR2 (germline): SGHAT, FQNNGV. The chain's CDR3 is CASSFGEGETQYF. CDR3 sequence (DNA): TGTGCCAGCAGCTTCGGAGAGGGGGAGACCCAGTACTTC.

The chain employs TRBV4-1 and TRBJ2-7; tentative D call: TRBD2 (7 bases). V was shortened by 4 bases and J by 2 bases, with 15 bases between the two germline ends. This CDR3 is built from 15 residues. CDR1 is MGHRA and CDR2 is YSYEKL in the germline V gene. CDR3 nucleotide sequence: TGCGCCAGCAGCCTCTCGGGGGGACAAGCCTACGAGCAGTACTTC. Protein product: CASSLSGGQAYEQYF.

The J gene is TRBJ2-6, the V gene TRBV7-2, with D unclear. The CDR3 spans 16 residues. Germline V CDR1 and CDR2: SGHTA, FQGNSA. Trimming left V 1 base short and J 0 bases short, with 7 bases between. The CDR3 sequence: CASSLVRVSGANVLTF. The CDR3 coding sequence is TGTGCCAGCAGCTTAGTACGGGTCTCTGGGGCCAACGTCCTGACTTTC.

The genes are TRBV7-3 and TRBJ2-7; D is perhaps TRBD2 (5 bases). Per the germline V gene, CDR1 is SGHTA and CDR2 is FQGTGA. V was clipped by 2 bases and J by 0 bases, with 11 bases between them. The length of the CDR3 is 15 residues. CDR3 coding DNA: TGTGCCAGCAGCTTAGGGTTAGGGAGCTCCTACGAGCAGTACTTC. Residues: CASSLGLGSSYEQYF.

The V gene is TRBV7-2, the J gene TRBJ2-3; D might be TRBD1 (6 bases). This CDR3 region has 12 residues. Trimming removed 3 bases at V and 11 bases at J, with 12 bases between. Germline values: CDR1 SGHTA, CDR2 FQGNSA. CDR3 sequence (DNA): TGTGCCAGCAGCTTCAGGGGAAATGGGCAGTATTTT. Residues: CASSFRGNGQYF.

J is TRBJ2-6 and V is TRBV6-6, with TRBD1 matching over 8 bases. The CDR3 loop spans 15 amino acids. In germline, CDR1 is MNHNY, CDR2 SVGAGI (reference sequence). V gave up 5 bases and J gave up 4 bases; unmatched junction bases: 4. Here the CDR3 DNA reads TGTGCCAGCAGTACAGGGGGGACAGGGGCCAACGTCCTGACTTTC. It encodes CASSTGGTGANVLTF.

V usage is TRBV19 and J usage is TRBJ1-4; D not certain. Trimming removed 4 bases from V and 8 bases from J, with 14 bases in between. CDR1 and CDR2 from the germline V gene are LNHDA and SQIVND (reference sequence). The CDR3 is 14 residues long. This CDR3 is CASSRGQLGEKLFF. CDR3 nucleotides: TGTGCCAGTAGTAGAGGGCAGTTAGGAGAAAAACTGTTTTTT. Combining the CDR3 with reference TRBV19 and TRBJ1-4 gives the whole variable domain DGGITQSPKYLFRKEGQNVTLSCEQNLNHDAMYWYRQDPGQGLRLIYYSQIVNDFQKGDIAEGYSVSREKKESFPLTVTSAQKNPTAFYLCASSRGQLGEKLFFGSGTQLSVL.

This chain uses TRBV10-3 with TRBJ1-2; no reliable D call. The V gene lost 3 bases and the J gene lost 4 bases, with 18 bases spanning the gap. Germline V gene sequence: CDR1 ENHRY, CDR2 SYGVKD. This CDR3 spans 16 amino acids. The CDR3 DNA is TGTGCCATCAGTGAAAGCGCCGGACCTAGCGCCTATGGCTACACCTTC. It encodes CAISESAGPSAYGYTF.

The chain links TRBV15 to TRBJ1-6; 9 positions match TRBD1. This CDR3 is 12 amino acids long. V shed 3 bases and J 16 bases; nucleotides not matched to a gene: 4. Germline CDR1 is LNHNV and CDR2 is YYDKDF (reference sequence). The CDR3 loop reads CATSRGQGFLHF. DNA of the CDR3: TGTGCCACCAGCAGGGGACAGGGTTTTCTCCACTTT.

The chain recombines TRBV2 with TRBJ1-5; 8 nucleotides agree with TRBD1. The CDR3 is 14 residues long. V lost 2 bases to trimming and J lost 5 bases; unmatched junction nucleotides: 2. Germline values: CDR1 SNHLY, CDR2 FYNNEI. The CDR3 region is CASSESTGDQPQHF. As DNA, the CDR3 is TGTGCCAGCAGTGAATCGACAGGGGATCAGCCCCAGCATTTT.

The rearrangement links TRBV6-6 to TRBJ1-1; D perhaps matches TRBD1 (5 bases). The germline gives CDR1 MNHNY, CDR2 SVGAGI (reference sequence). The CDR3 extends over 15 amino acids. The V end was cut by 6 bases, the J end by 8 bases, with 22 bases between. CDR3 residues: CASRLDRQRKSEAFF. The CDR3 coding sequence is TGTGCCAGCAGACTAGACAGACAAAGAAAATCGGAAGCTTTCTTT.

Details on this clone: Other nucleotide sequences from this sample produce the same CDR3. The genes are TRBV9 and TRBJ2-3, with D uncertain. Germline V gene data show CDR1 as SGDLS and CDR2 as YYNGEE. This CDR3 is 14 amino acids long. V dropped 0 bases and J dropped 3 bases, with 8 bases sitting between them. CDR3 sequence (DNA): TGTGCCAGCAGCGTAGATTTGGCGACAGATACGCAGTATTTT. As protein: CASSVDLATDTQYF.

The chain joins TRBV7-8 to TRBJ2-1, with TRBD2 as a possible D gene (7 bases). Looked up from germline, CDR1 is SGHVS and CDR2 is FQNEAQ. The V end lost 0 bases, the J end lost 3 bases, and 12 bases lay between the germline ends. The CDR3 loop spans 16 amino acids. CDR3 in DNA: TGTGCCAGCAGCTTAGCGGGGGGGCCGAGCTACAATGAGCAGTTCTTC. It codes for CASSLAGGPSYNEQFF.